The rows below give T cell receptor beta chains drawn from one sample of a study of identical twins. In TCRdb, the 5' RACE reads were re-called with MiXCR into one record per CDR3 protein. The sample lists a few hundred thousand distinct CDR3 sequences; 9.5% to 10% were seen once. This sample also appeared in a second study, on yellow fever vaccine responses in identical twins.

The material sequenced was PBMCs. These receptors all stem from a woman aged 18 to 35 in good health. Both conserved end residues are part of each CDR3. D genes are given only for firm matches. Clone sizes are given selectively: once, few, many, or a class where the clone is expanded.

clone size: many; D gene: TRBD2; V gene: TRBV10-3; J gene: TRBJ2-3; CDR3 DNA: TGTGCCATCTCGAAGCAGCGGGACACAGATACGCAGTATTTT; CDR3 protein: CAISKQRDTDTQYF
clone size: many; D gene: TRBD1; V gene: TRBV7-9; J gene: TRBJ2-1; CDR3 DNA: TGTGCCAGCAGCCGGACCCGACAGGGGACCAATGAGCAGTTCTTC; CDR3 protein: CASSRTRQGTNEQFF
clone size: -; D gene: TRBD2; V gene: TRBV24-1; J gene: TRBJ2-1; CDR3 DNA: TGTGCCACCAGTGAGTTAGCGGGGAGCTCCTACAATGAGCAGTTCTTC; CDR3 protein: CATSELAGSSYNEQFF
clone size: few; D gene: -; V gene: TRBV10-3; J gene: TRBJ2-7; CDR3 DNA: TGTGCCATCAGTGTCCGGGGAATCCCCTACGAGCAGTACTTC; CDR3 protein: CAISVRGIPYEQYF
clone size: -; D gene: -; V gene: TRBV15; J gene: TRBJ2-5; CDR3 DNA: TGTGCCACCAGCAGGCAGGACTTTCAGTACCAAGAGACCCAGTACTTC; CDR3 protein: CATSRQDFQYQETQYF
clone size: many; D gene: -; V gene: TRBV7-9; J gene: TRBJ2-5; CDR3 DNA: TGTGTCTCGGGGGAGCCCCAGCGACCCCAGTACTTC; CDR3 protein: CVSGEPQRPQYF
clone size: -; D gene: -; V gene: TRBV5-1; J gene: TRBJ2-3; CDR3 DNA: TGCGCCAGTAAGGTGGCAGGGGTGACAGATACGCAGTATTTT; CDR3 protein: CASKVAGVTDTQYF
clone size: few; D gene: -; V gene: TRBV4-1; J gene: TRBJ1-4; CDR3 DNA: TGCGCCAGCAGCCAAGGTCGAGGGATAGAAGAAAAACTGTTTTTT; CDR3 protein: CASSQGRGIEEKLFF
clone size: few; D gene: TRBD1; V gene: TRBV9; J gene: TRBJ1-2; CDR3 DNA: TGTGCCAGCAGCGACCGGGACAGGGGCGCTTCTAACTATGGCTACACCTTC; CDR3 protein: CASSDRDRGASNYGYTF
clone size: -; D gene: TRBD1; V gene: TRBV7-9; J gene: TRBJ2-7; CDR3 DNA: TGTGCCAGCAGCTTATTCCTTGGACAGGCCTACGAGCAGTACTTC; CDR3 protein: CASSLFLGQAYEQYF
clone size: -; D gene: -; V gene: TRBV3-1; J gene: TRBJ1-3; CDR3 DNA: TGTGCCAGCAGCAAACTACTTAGCTCTGGAAACACCATATATTTT; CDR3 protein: CASSKLLSSGNTIYF
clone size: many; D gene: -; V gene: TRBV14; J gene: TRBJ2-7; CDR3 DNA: TGTGCCAGCAGCCAAGGGAACCCATCCTACGAGCAGTACTTC; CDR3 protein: CASSQGNPSYEQYF
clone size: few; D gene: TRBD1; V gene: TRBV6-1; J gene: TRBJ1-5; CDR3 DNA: TGTGCCAGCAGAGAGACCGCGACAGGGAGGGGACAGCATTTT; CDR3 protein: CASRETATGRGQHF
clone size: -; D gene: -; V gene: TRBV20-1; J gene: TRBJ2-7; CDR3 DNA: TGCAGTGCTAGTCCCGGACAGACCCATTACTACGAGCAGTACTTC; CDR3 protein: CSASPGQTHYYEQYF
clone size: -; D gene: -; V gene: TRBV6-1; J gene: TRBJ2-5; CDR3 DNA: TGTGCCAGCAGCCCATGGGTCCCTGAACAAGAGACCCAGTACTTC; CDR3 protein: CASSPWVPEQETQYF
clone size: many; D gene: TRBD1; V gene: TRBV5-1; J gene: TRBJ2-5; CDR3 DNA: TGTGCCAGCAGCTTAGGACAGGGGCAAGAGACCCAGTACTTC; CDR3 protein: CASSLGQGQETQYF
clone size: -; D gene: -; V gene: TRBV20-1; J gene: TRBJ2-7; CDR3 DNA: TGCAGTGCTAGAGATCGGCAGGGAGTTCACGAGCAGTACTTC; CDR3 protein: CSARDRQGVHEQYF
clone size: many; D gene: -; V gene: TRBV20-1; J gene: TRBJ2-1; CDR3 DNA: TGCAGTGCTAGAGAGGTCCCTTCTAAGACCGGCCGGAATGAGCAGTTCTTC; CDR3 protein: CSAREVPSKTGRNEQFF
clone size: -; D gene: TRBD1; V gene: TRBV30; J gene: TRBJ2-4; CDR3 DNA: TGTGCCTGGAGCAATGGAGACAGGGGGAAAAACATTCAGTACTTC; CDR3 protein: CAWSNGDRGKNIQYF
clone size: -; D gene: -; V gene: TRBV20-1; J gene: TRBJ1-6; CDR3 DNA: TGCAGTGCTATCAGTAAGATCCGGGGAGCCCTCCACTTT; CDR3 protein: CSAISKIRGALHF
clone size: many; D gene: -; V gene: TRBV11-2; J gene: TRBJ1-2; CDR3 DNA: TGTGCCAGCAGCCCCACGGGAAGTCGGGGCTACACCTTC; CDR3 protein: CASSPTGSRGYTF
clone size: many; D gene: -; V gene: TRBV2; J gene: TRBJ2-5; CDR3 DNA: TGTGCCAGCCTCATGACGGGGCCAGAGACCCAGTACTTC; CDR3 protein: CASLMTGPETQYF
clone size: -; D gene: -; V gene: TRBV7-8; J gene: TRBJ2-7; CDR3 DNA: TGTGCCAGCAGCTTAACGGGGGCCGCATCCTACGAGCAGTACTTC; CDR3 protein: CASSLTGAASYEQYF
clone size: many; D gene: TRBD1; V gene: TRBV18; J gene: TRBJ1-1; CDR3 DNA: TGTGCCAGCTCACCCCCCGGGACAGGGGTAACTTTCTTT; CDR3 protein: CASSPPGTGVTFF